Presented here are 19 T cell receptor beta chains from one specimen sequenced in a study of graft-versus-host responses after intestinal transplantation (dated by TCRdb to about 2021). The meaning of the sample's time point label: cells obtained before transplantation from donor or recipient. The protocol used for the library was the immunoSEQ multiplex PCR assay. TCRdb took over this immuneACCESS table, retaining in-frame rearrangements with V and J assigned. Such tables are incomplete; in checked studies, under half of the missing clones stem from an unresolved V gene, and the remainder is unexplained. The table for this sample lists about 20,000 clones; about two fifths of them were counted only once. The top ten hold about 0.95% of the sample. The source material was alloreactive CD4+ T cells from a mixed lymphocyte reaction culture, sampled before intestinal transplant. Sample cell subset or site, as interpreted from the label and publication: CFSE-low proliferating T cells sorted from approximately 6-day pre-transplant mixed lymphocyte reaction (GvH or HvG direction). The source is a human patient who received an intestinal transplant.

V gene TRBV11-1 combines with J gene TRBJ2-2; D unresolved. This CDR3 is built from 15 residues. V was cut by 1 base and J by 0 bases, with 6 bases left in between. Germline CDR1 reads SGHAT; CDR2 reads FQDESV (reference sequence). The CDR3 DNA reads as TGTGCCAGCAGCTTAGTAGGGACGAACACCGGGGAGCTGTTTTTT. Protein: CASSLVGTNTGELFF.

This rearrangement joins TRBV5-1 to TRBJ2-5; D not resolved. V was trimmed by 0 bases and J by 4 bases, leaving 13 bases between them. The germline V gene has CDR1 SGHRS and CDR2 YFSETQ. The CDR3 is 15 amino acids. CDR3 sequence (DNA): TGCGCCAGCAGCTTGGCCGACAAGCCCAGAGAGACCCAGTACTTC. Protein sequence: CASSLADKPRETQYF.

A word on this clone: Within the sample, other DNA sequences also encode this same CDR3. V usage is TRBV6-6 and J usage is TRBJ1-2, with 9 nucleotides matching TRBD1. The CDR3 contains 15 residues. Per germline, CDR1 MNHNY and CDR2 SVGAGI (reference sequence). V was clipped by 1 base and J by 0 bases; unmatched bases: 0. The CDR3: CASSYWDRANYGYTF. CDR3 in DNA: TGTGCCAGCAGTTACTGGGACAGGGCTAACTATGGCTACACCTTC.

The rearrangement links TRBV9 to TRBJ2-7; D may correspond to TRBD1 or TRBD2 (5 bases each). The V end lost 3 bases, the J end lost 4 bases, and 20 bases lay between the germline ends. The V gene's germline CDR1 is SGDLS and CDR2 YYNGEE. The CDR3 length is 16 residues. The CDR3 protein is CASSAFRGARGYEQYF. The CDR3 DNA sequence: TGTGCCAGCAGCGCTTTTAGGGGTGCAAGAGGGTACGAGCAGTACTTC.

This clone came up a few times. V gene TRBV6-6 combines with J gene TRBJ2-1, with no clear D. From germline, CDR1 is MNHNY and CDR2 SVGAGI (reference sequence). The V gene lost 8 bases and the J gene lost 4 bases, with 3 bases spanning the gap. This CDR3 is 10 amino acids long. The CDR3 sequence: CASGYNEQFF. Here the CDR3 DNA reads TGTGCCAGCGGATACAATGAGCAGTTCTTC.

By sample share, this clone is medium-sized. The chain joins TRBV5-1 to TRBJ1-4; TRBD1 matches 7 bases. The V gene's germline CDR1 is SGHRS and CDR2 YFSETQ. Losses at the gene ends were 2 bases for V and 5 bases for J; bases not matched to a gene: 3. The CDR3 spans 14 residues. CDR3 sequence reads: CASSFGTENEKLFF. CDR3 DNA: TGCGCCAGCAGCTTCGGGACAGAAAATGAAAAACTGTTTTTT.

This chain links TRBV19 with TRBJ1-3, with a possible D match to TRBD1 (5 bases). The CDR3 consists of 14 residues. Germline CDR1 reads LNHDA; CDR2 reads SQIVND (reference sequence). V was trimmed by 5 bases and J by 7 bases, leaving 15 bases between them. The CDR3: CASSVRDSGNTIYF. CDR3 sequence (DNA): TGTGCCAGTAGTGTACGGGACTCGGGGAACACCATATATTTT.

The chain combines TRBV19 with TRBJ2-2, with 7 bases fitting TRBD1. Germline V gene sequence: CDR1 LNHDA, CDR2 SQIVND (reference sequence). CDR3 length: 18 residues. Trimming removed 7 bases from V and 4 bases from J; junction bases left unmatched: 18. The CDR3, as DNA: TGTGCCAGTACCAGACTCCTCTTAAGGGGGCGCAGCACCGGGGAGCTGTTTTTT. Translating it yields CASTRLLLRGRSTGELFF.

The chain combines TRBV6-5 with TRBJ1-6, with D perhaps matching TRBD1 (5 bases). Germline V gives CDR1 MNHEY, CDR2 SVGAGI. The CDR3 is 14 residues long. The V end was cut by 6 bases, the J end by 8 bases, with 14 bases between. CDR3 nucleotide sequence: TGTGCCAGCAGACGGACAAGGGAGTATTCACCCCTCCACTTT. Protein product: CASRRTREYSPLHF.

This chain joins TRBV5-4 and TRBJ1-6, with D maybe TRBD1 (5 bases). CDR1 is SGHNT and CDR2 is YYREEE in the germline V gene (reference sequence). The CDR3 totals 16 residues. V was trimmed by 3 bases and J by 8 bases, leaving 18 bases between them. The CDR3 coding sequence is TGTGCCAGCAGCTGGGGCGGATACCGACCCGATTCACCCCTCCACTTT. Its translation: CASSWGGYRPDSPLHF.

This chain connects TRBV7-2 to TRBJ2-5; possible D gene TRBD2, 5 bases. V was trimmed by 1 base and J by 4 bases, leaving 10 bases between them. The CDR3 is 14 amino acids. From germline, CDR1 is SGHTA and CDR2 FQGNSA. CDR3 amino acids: CASSLVTGRETQYF. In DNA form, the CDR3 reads TGTGCCAGCAGCTTAGTAACGGGAAGAGAGACCCAGTACTTC.

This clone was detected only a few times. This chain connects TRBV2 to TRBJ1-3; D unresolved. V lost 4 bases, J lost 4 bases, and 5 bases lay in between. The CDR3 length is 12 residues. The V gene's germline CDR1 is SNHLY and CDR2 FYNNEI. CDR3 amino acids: CASSVRGNTIYF. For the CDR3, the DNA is TGTGCCAGCAGTGTAAGGGGAAACACCATATATTTT.

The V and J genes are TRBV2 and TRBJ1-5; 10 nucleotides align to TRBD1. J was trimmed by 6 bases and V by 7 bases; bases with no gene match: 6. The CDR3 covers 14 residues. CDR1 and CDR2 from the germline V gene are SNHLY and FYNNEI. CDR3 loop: CASIRDRGSQPQHF. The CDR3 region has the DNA TGTGCCAGCATTCGGGACAGGGGCAGTCAGCCCCAGCATTTT.

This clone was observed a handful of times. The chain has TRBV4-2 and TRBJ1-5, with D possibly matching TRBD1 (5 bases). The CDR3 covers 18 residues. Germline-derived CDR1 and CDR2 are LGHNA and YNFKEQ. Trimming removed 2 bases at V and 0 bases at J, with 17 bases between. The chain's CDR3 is CASSQQSNRDFSNQPQHF. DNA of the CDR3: TGTGCCAGCAGCCAACAAAGTAACCGGGACTTTAGCAATCAGCCCCAGCATTTT.

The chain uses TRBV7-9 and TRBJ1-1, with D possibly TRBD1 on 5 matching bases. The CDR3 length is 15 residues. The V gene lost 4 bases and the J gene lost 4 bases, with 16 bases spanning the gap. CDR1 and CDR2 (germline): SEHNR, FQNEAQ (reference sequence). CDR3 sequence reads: CASSYLPGRSTEAFF. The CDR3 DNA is TGTGCCAGCAGCTACCTACCGGGACGGAGCACTGAAGCTTTCTTT.

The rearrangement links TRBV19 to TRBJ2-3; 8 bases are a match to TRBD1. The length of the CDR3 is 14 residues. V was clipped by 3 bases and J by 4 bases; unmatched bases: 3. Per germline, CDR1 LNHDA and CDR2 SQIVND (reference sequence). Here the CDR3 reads CASSIRGPPDTQYF. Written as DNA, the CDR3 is TGTGCCAGTAGTATCAGGGGGCCCCCAGATACGCAGTATTTT. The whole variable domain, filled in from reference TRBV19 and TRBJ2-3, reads DGGITQSPKYLFRKEGQNVTLSCEQNLNHDAMYWYRQDPGQGLRLIYYSQIVNDFQKGDIAEGYSVSREKKESFPLTVTSAQKNPTAFYLCASSIRGPPDTQYFGPGTRLTVL.

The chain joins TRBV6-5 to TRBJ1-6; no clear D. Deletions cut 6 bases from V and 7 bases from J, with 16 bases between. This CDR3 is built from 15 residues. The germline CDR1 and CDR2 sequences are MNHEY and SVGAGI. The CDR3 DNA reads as TGTGCCAGCAGGCGCACGGGCTCCCAAAATTCACCCCTCCACTTT. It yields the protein CASRRTGSQNSPLHF.

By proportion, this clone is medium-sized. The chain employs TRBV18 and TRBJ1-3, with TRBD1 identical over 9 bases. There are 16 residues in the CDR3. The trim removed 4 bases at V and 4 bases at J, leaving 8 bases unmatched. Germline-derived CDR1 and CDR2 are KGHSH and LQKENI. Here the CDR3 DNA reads TGTGCCAGCTCACAACGGACAGGGGAAATCGGAAACACCATATATTTT. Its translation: CASSQRTGEIGNTIYF.

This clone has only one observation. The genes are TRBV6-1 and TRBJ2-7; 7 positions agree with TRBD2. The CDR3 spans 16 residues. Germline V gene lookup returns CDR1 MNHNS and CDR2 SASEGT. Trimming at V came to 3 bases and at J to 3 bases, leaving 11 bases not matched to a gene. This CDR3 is CASSDALWAGDYEQYF. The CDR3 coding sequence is TGTGCCAGCAGTGACGCTCTTTGGGCGGGGGACTACGAGCAGTACTTC.